This is a list of T cell receptor beta chains from one sample in a study of cytomegalovirus exposure and HLA in healthy donors. The protocol was immunoSEQ multiplex PCR, while the TCRdb copy is restricted to in-frame clones and leaves out a portion. The sample lists 170,000 or so clones, about 78% occurring once. Sequenced material: PBMCs. The receptors stem from a woman aged 45-59 years in good health and CMV-seropositive. CDR3s include the opening cysteine and the closing phenylalanine or tryptophan. Fields, in order: J gene, D gene, clone size, V gene, CDR3 DNA, CDR3 protein. D genes are given only for firm matches. The listing skips clone size in some rows; elsewhere it reads once, few, many or a size class.

>TRBJ1-2|-|-|TRBV19
TGTGCCACTTTGGAGGGCACCTATGGCTACACCTTC
CATLEGTYGYTF
>TRBJ2-7|TRBD1|-|TRBV2
TGTGCCAGCAGTGGAGGACAGGGGACCTACGAGCAGTACTTC
CASSGGQGTYEQYF
>TRBJ1-2|TRBD1|-|TRBV6-6
TGTGCCAGCAGAGCCGACAGGGGGTACTATGGCTACACCTTC
CASRADRGYYGYTF
>TRBJ2-7|-|medium-sized|TRBV7-9
TGTGCCAGCAGTGCAGGTGGCTACGAGCAGTACTTC
CASSAGGYEQYF
>TRBJ2-1|-|few|TRBV19
TGTGCCAGTAGTATAGTGGCACTAGCCGAAAACAATGAGCAGTTCTTC
CASSIVALAENNEQFF
>TRBJ2-7|-|-|TRBV2
TGTGCCAGCAGATGGACAGGAGGGGCTTACGAGCAGTACTTC
CASRWTGGAYEQYF
>TRBJ1-4|TRBD1|-|TRBV27
TGTGCCAGCAGTTCCGGGACAGGGATCGGTAATGAAAAACTGTTTTTT
CASSSGTGIGNEKLFF
>TRBJ2-1|TRBD1|-|TRBV11-2
TGTGCCAGCAGCCACACGGGACAGGGGTCCAATGAGCAGTTCTTC
CASSHTGQGSNEQFF
>TRBJ1-4|-|-|TRBV7-6
TGTGCCAGCAGCTTAGGGGGGGGTTCAACTAATGAAAAACTGTTTTTT
CASSLGGGSTNEKLFF
>TRBJ1-2|TRBD1|once|TRBV6-1
TGTGCCACCGGACAGGGGTATGGCTACACCTTC
CATGQGYGYTF
>TRBJ1-6|-|-|TRBV2
TGTGCCAGCAGTGAAGTGAGGGCTTTCTCCTATAATTCACCCCTCCACTTT
CASSEVRAFSYNSPLHF
>TRBJ2-1|-|few|TRBV5-5
TGTGCCAGCAGCTCTACACAGGATAGGCGGTTCTTC
CASSSTQDRRFF
>TRBJ2-7|TRBD2|few|TRBV5-1
TGCGCCAGCAGCTCCCTAGCGGGGGGCTCCTACGAGCAGTACTTC
CASSSLAGGSYEQYF
>TRBJ2-3|TRBD1|-|TRBV5-1
TGCGCCAGCAGCCCCCGTCCAGGGGGTAGCACAGATACGCAGTATTTT
CASSPRPGGSTDTQYF
>TRBJ2-7|TRBD2|-|TRBV14
TGTGCCAGCAGCCGTGGACTAGCGGGGGTTTGGGAGCAGTACTTC
CASSRGLAGVWEQYF
>TRBJ2-1|-|-|TRBV12-5
TGTGCTAGTGGTTTGGTAACCTTCGTTGCCAGGGGCGAATACAATGAGCAGTTCTTC
CASGLVTFVARGEYNEQFF
>TRBJ2-3|TRBD2|-|TRBV9
TGTGCCAGCAGCGTAGATTGGACTAGCGTTATAGATACGCAGTATTTT
CASSVDWTSVIDTQYF
>TRBJ2-7|-|-|TRBV15
TGTGCCACCAGCACATGGACAAAGCCCTACGAGCAGTACTTC
CATSTWTKPYEQYF
>TRBJ1-6|-|few|TRBV21-1
TGTGCCAGCAGCCCTCACAGGACTCCCGAGGGGGCACCCCTCCACTTT
CASSPHRTPEGAPLHF
>TRBJ1-1|-|-|TRBV6-5
TGTGCCAGCAGTTACCAGGGAAACACTGAAGCTTTCTTT
CASSYQGNTEAFF
>TRBJ1-1|-|-|TRBV19
TGTGCCAGTAGAGGGGCAGGATCCAACACTGAAGCTTTCTTT
CASRGAGSNTEAFF
>TRBJ1-6|-|-|TRBV11-2
TGTGCCACCACCTCCTTTGGAGGGAGAGATTCACCCCTCCACTTT
CATTSFGGRDSPLHF
>TRBJ2-3|TRBD1|-|TRBV7-3
TGTGCCAGCAGCGCCCGGGACAGGGGGCCAGATACGCAGTATTTT
CASSARDRGPDTQYF
>TRBJ2-7|-|-|TRBV6-5
TGTGCCAGCAGCCCAGGACAGAGCTCCTACGAGCAGTACTTC
CASSPGQSSYEQYF
>TRBJ2-7|-|-|TRBV23-1
TGCGCCAGCAGCCCGTGGGGGGGGACAGGCAACTCCTACGAGCAGTACTTC
CASSPWGGTGNSYEQYF
>TRBJ2-1|-|-|TRBV14
TGTGCCAGCAGCCAATGGTCGAGCTCCTACAATGAGCAGTTCTTC
CASSQWSSSYNEQFF
>TRBJ2-7|-|few|TRBV5-6
TGTGCCGCCTCGGGGGACTCCCACTACGAGCAGTACTTC
CAASGDSHYEQYF
>TRBJ2-7|TRBD1|-|TRBV30
TGTGCCTGGAGTGCGGACAGGACAACCTACGAGCAGTACTTC
CAWSADRTTYEQYF
>TRBJ1-2|-|-|TRBV19
TGTGCCAGTAGTATAGAAAAGGGGTCGGGTGGCTACACCTTC
CASSIEKGSGGYTF
>TRBJ1-1|-|few|TRBV6-1
TGTGCCAGCAGTGAGTACAAGAACACTGAAGCTTTCTTT
CASSEYKNTEAFF
>TRBJ2-2|TRBD2|-|TRBV6-1
TGTGCCAGCAGTGAAGCGCTTCCAGCGGGGGGGTATAACACCGGGGAGCTGTTTTTT
CASSEALPAGGYNTGELFF
>TRBJ2-3|-|-|TRBV7-3
TGTGCCAGCAGCTTAAAGGGGGTCGGCACAGATACGCAGTATTTT
CASSLKGVGTDTQYF
>TRBJ2-3|TRBD2|-|TRBV6-1
TGTGCCAGCAGCCGACTAGCGGGGGGTACAGATACGCAGTATTTT
CASSRLAGGTDTQYF